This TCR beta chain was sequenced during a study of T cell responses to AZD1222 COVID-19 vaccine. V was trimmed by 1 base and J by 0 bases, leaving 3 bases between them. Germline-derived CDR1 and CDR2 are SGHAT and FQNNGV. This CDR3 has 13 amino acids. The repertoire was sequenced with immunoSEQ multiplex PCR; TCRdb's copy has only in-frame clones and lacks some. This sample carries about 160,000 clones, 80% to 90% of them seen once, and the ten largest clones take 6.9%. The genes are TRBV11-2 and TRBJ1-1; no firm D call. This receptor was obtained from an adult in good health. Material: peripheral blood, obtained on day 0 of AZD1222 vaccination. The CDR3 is CASSLVVNTEAFF. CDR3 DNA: TGTGCCAGCAGCTTAGTAGTGAACACTGAAGCTTTCTTT. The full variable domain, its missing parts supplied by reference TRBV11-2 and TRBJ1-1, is EAGVAQSPRYKIIEKRQSVAFWCNPISGHATLYWYQQILGQGPKLLIQFQNNGVVDDSQLPKDRFSAERLKGVDSTLKIQPAKLEDSAVYLCASSLVVNTEAFFGQGTRLTVV.